This passage covers 19 T cell receptor beta chains from one sample sequenced in a study of T-cell memory formation after mild COVID-19. TCRdb processed the 5' RACE reads anew with MiXCR; each CDR3 protein has one entry. In the table there are a few hundred thousand distinct CDR3 sequences, less than 25% of which are singletons. The sequencing sample was made of PBMCs or a T cell subset sorted from them (not recorded which). The receptors come from a young man who had mild COVID-19 (a few samples of this study predate the infection). Cell type and time point are not known.

Here the CDR3 DNA reads TGTGCCAGCCTTCACAACCAGGGGACAGGAGAGTACTTC. Amino acid sequence: CASLHNQGTGEYF. The rearrangement links TRBV6-1 to TRBJ2-4; 8 bases are shared with TRBD1. CDR1 is MNHNS and CDR2 is SASEGT in the germline V gene. Trimming at V came to 8 bases and at J to 14 bases, leaving 14 bases not matched to a gene. The CDR3 contains 13 residues.

About this clonotype itself: A read error may account for a junction end that differs from germline. This rearrangement joins TRBV6-6 to TRBJ1-5; no firm D call. CDR3 length: 14 amino acids. Germline values: CDR1 MNHNY, CDR2 SVGAGI (reference sequence). CDR3 coding DNA: TGTGCCAGCAGTTGGTTTGGGGAATATCAGCCCCATCATTTT. Protein sequence: CASSWFGEYQPHHF.

The table lists this clonotype with a few counts. The chain couples TRBV10-2 to TRBJ2-1; 7 bases line up with TRBD2. This CDR3 region has 15 residues. Germline V CDR1 and CDR2: WSHSY, SAAADI. V lost 4 bases to trimming and J lost 5 bases; unmatched junction nucleotides: 8. CDR3 DNA sequence: TGCGCCAGCAGTGGAGCGGGGCCCCCCCACAATGAGCAGTTCTTC. Translation: CASSGAGPPHNEQFF.

The chain uses TRBV28 and TRBJ1-1, with 7 nucleotides matching TRBD1. The germline V gene encodes CDR1 MDHEN and CDR2 SYDVKM. V was clipped by 3 bases and J by 9 bases; unmatched bases: 1. The CDR3 is 11 amino acids. As DNA, the CDR3 is TGTGCCAGCAGTTTGACAGGGAAAGCTTTCTTT. Translated: CASSLTGKAFF.

This clonotype has a handful of counts. This chain uses TRBV27 with TRBJ2-1, with 7 bases aligning to TRBD1. Germline-derived CDR1 and CDR2 are MNHEY and SMNVEV (reference sequence). The CDR3 length is 12 residues. J was trimmed by 7 bases and V by 8 bases; bases with no gene match: 5. CDR3 DNA sequence: TGTGCCAGCGGCTACAGGGGAAATGAGCAGTTCTTC. Protein sequence: CASGYRGNEQFF.

This chain links TRBV4-1 with TRBJ2-5; 7 nucleotides agree with TRBD2. Trimming cost V 1 base and J 1 base; bases outside gene matches: 6. The CDR3 runs to 16 residues. Germline V CDR1 and CDR2: MGHRA, YSYEKL. As DNA, the CDR3 is TGCGCCAGCAGCCAAGGAGCTAGCGGACTCCAAGAGACCCAGTACTTC. It translates to CASSQGASGLQETQYF.

The chain combines TRBV15 with TRBJ2-3, with 8 bases identical to TRBD2. V lost 0 bases to trimming and J lost 0 bases; unmatched junction nucleotides: 8. In germline, CDR1 is LNHNV, CDR2 YYDKDF (reference sequence). The CDR3 covers 18 residues. The CDR3 nucleotides are TGTGCCACCAGCAGAGATCAAGGCGGGGGGCCAAGCACAGATACGCAGTATTTT. This sequence encodes CATSRDQGGGPSTDTQYF.

V usage is TRBV6-7 and J usage is TRBJ2-5; no reliable D call. TRBV6-7 is given ORF status, its function remaining uncertain. Deletions cut 6 bases from V and 5 bases from J, with 19 bases between. CDR3 length: 15 residues. The CDR3 loop is CASSRYQTGRETQYF. The CDR3 nucleotides are TGTGCCAGCAGCCGATACCAAACCGGCCGGGAGACCCAGTACTTC.

This clonotype was detected ten times or more. The DNA of the CDR3 is TGTGCCAGCAGCGTATCGGGGGCCACAGATACGCAGTATTTT. Its translation: CASSVSGATDTQYF. The chain links TRBV9 to TRBJ2-3, with D tentatively TRBD1 or TRBD2 (6 bases each). The CDR3 is made up of 14 amino acids. Germline-derived CDR1 and CDR2 are SGDLS and YYNGEE. V was trimmed by 1 base and J by 2 bases, leaving 8 bases between them.

This clonotype showed up just a few times. This chain connects TRBV6-4 to TRBJ2-1; no firm D call. CDR3 length: 13 residues. The germline CDR1 and CDR2 sequences are MRHNA and SNTAGT. The V and J ends lost 8 bases and 6 bases respectively, with 14 bases between them. CDR3 protein: CASGLVHCNEQFF. CDR3 nucleotide sequence: TGTGCCAGCGGGCTCGTACACTGCAATGAGCAGTTCTTC.

The V gene is TRBV7-3, the J gene TRBJ2-7; D is tentatively TRBD1 or TRBD2 (6 bases each). The CDR3 is made up of 13 amino acids. CDR1 and CDR2 from the germline V gene are SGHTA and FQGTGA. V was clipped by 3 bases and J by 5 bases, with 11 bases between them. The CDR3 region is CASSFKGGHEQYF. In DNA, the CDR3 is TGTGCCAGCAGCTTCAAGGGGGGCCACGAGCAGTACTTC.

This clonotype has more than one count but fewer than ten. V is TRBV12-3 or TRBV12-4 and J is TRBJ2-3; no clear D. The CDR3 is 14 amino acids. The ends were cut back, 5 bases at V and 4 bases at J, with 13 bases in the middle. CDR3 nucleotides: TGTGCCAGCAGTCGCACAGCCCGGCCAGATACGCAGTATTTT. Translated: CASSRTARPDTQYF.

This clonotype was seen a handful of times. The chain has TRBV5-6 and TRBJ2-7; D remains ambiguous. The CDR3 spans 14 residues. V lost 3 bases and J lost 3, with 13 bases in between. Germline V gives CDR1 SGHDT, CDR2 YYEEEE. This chain's CDR3 is CASSSLESRYEQYF. As DNA, the CDR3 is TGTGCCAGCAGCTCTCTAGAAAGTCGCTACGAGCAGTACTTC.

This clonotype occurred a few times. The J gene is TRBJ2-7, the V gene TRBV5-1; TRBD1 or TRBD2 may be the D gene (6 bases each). This CDR3 has 11 amino acids. Per the germline V gene, CDR1 is SGHRS and CDR2 is YFSETQ. Trimming cost V 4 bases and J 8 bases, with 10 bases left between them. The chain's CDR3 is CASSGGPKQYF. CDR3 sequence (DNA): TGCGCCAGCAGCGGGGGGCCTAAGCAGTACTTC.

The V call is TRBV4-3, the J call TRBJ1-6, with D possibly being TRBD1 (6 bases). V was clipped by 4 bases and J by 9 bases, with 13 bases between them. CDR1 is LGHNA, CDR2 YSLEER, per germline. This CDR3 is 14 amino acids long. This CDR3 is CASSPTQGGSPLHF. DNA of the CDR3: TGCGCCAGCAGCCCAACACAGGGAGGTTCACCCCTCCACTTT.

This clonotype was observed a few times. The V and J genes are TRBV6-6 and TRBJ1-4; D is unclear. Germline V gene sequence: CDR1 MNHNY, CDR2 SVGAGI (reference sequence). Trimming removed 6 bases at V and 7 bases at J, with 12 bases between. CDR3 size: 13 residues. This CDR3 reads CASRPGLGEKLFF. The CDR3 coding sequence is TGTGCCAGCAGGCCCGGGCTGGGTGAAAAACTGTTTTTT.

The chain recombines TRBV4-1 with TRBJ1-2; D might be TRBD1 (6 bases). Deletions cut 0 bases from V and 6 bases from J, with 14 bases between. This CDR3 region has 15 residues. The germline V gene encodes CDR1 MGHRA and CDR2 YSYEKL. The DNA for the CDR3 is TGCGCCAGCAGCCAAGAAGTCCGGGGGCGTAATGGCTACACCTTC. Its protein product is CASSQEVRGRNGYTF.

The rearrangement links TRBV4-1 to TRBJ1-5; no clear D gene. V lost 4 bases and J lost 5, with 18 bases in between. CDR3 length: 16 residues. Germline CDR1 reads MGHRA; CDR2 reads YSYEKL. The CDR3 DNA reads as TGCGCCAGCAGCCCCACTGTTGGGCGGGAATATCAGCCCCAGCATTTT. Protein: CASSPTVGREYQPQHF.

This clonotype has more than one count but fewer than ten. V gene TRBV6-5 combines with J gene TRBJ1-6; D gene unclear. V gave up 5 bases and J gave up 10 bases, with 15 bases separating them. Per the germline V gene, CDR1 is MNHEY and CDR2 is SVGAGI. CDR3 length: 14 residues. CDR3 DNA sequence: TGTGCCAGCAGTCCGCGACCAGACGGCTCACCCCTCCACTTT. Translating gives CASSPRPDGSPLHF.